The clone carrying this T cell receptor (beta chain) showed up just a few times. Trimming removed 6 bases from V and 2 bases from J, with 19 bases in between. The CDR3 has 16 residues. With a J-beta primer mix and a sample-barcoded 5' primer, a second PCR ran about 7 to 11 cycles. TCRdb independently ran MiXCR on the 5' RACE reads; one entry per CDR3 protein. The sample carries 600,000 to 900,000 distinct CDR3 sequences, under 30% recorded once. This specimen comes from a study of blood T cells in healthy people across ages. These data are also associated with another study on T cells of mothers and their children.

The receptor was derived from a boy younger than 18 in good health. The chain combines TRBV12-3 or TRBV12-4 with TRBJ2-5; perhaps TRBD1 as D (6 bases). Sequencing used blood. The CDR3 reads CASSSSGAGEQETQYF. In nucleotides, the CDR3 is TGTGCCAGCAGCTCTTCAGGGGCAGGGGAGCAAGAGACCCAGTACTTC.